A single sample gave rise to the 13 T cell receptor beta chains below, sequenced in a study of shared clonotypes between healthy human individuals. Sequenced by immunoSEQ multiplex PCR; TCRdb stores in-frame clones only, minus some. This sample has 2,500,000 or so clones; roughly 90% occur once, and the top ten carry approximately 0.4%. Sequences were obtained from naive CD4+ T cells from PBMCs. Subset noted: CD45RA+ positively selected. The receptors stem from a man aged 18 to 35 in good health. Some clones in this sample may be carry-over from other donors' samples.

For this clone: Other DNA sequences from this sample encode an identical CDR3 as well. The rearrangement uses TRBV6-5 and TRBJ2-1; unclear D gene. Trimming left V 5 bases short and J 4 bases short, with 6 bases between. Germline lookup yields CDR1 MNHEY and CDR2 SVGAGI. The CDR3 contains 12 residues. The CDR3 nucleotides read TGTGCCAGCAGTACCTCGTACAATGAGCAGTTCTTC. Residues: CASSTSYNEQFF.

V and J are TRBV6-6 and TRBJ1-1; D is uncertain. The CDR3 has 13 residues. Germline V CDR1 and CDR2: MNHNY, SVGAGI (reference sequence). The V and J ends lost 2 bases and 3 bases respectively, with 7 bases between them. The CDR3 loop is CASSYQLDTEAFF. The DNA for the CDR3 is TGTGCCAGCAGTTACCAGCTAGACACTGAAGCTTTCTTT.

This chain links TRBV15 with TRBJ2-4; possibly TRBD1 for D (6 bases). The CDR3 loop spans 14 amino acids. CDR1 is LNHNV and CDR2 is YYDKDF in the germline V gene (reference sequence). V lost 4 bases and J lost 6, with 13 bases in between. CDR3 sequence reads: CATSKQGLGNIQYF. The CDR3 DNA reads TGTGCCACCAGCAAGCAGGGGCTCGGAAACATTCAGTACTTC.

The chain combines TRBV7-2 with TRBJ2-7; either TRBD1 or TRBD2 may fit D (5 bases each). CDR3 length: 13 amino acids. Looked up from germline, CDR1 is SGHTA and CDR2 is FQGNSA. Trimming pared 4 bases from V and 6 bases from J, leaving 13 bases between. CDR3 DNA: TGTGCCAGCAGCTCGGGCAGGGAGCGCGAGCAGTACTTC. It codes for CASSSGREREQYF.

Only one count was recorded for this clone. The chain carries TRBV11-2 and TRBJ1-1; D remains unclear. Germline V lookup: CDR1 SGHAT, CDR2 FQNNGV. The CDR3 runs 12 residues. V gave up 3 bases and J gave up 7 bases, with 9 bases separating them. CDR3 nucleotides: TGTGCCAGCAGCTTGACGACGGTTGAAGCTTTCTTT. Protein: CASSLTTVEAFF.

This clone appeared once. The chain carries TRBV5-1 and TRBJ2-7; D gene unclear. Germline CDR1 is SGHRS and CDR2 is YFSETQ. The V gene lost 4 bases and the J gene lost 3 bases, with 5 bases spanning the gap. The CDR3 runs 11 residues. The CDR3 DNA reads TGCGCCAGCAGCATGTACTACGAGCAGTACTTC. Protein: CASSMYYEQYF.

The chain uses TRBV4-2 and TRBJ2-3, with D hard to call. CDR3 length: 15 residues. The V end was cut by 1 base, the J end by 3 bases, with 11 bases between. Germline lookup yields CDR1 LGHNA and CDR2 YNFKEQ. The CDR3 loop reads CASSQGQPETDTQYF. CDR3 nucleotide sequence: TGTGCCAGCAGCCAAGGCCAGCCCGAAACAGATACGCAGTATTTT.

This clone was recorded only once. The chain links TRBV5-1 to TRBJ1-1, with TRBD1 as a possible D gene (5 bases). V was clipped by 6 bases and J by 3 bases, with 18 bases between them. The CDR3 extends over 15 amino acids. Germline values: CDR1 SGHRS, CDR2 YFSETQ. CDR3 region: CASKVLSQGDTEAFF. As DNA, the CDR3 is TGCGCCAGCAAGGTTCTGAGCCAAGGGGACACTGAAGCTTTCTTT.

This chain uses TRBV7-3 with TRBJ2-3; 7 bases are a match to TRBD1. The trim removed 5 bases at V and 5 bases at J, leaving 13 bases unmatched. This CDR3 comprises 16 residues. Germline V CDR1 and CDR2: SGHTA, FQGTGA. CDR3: CASSQRTGKGVDTQYF. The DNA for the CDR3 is TGTGCCAGCAGCCAGCGGACAGGAAAAGGTGTAGATACGCAGTATTTT.

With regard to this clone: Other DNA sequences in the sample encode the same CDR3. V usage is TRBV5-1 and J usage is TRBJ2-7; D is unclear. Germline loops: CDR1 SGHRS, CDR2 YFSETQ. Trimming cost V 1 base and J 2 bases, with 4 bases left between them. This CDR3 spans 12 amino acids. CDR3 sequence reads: CASSLNPYEQYF. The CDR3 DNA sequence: TGCGCCAGCAGCTTGAATCCCTACGAGCAGTACTTC.

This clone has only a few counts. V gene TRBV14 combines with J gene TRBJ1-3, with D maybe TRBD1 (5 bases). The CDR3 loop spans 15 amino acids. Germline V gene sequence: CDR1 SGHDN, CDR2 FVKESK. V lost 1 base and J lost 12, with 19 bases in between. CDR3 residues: CASSQVFGTGRIIYF. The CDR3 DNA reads TGTGCCAGCAGCCAAGTTTTTGGTACAGGTCGGATCATATATTTT.

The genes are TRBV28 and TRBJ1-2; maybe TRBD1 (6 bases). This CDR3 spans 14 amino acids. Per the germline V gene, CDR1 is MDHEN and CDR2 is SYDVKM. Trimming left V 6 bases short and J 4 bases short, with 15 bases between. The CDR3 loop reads CASRGGADPYGYTF. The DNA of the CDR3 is TGTGCCAGCAGGGGGGGCGCGGACCCCTATGGCTACACCTTC.

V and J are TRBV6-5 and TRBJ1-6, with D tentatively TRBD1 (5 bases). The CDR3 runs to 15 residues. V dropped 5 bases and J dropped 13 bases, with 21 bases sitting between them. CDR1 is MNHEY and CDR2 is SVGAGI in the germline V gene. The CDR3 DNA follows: TGTGCCAGCAGTCCCCGGGACGGAGCTTTCAGGCCCCTCCACTTT. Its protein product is CASSPRDGAFRPLHF.